The clone carrying this T cell receptor beta chain was seen more than once but under ten times. Antigen unknown. From RNA transcripts, TCR beta CDR3 regions were amplified. In the first-round RT-PCR of the TCR CDR3, the HTBI primer set was used. TCRdb ran MiXCR on the multiplex PCR reads and lists one entry per CDR3 protein. The sample carries about 410,000 distinct CDR3 sequences, roughly 15% recorded once. The V gene lost 2 bases and the J gene lost 0 bases, with 12 bases spanning the gap. Germline V gene data show CDR1 as SGHDT and CDR2 as YYEEEE. This CDR3 spans 17 amino acids. These data originate in a study of T cells in Graves' hyperthyroidism and ophthalmopathy. Study-wide results and limits: A model built on 13 V-J features separated ophthalmopathy from stable hyperthyroidism.

This sequence joins TRBV5-6 and TRBJ1-6; tentatively, D is TRBD1 (5 bases). Sequencing input: blood. The source is a man in his late teens or twenties with Graves' ophthalmopathy. CDR3 bases: TGTGCCAGCAGCTTAGGGACTCCCGGCTCCTATAATTCACCCCTCCACTTT. Its protein is CASSLGTPGSYNSPLHF.